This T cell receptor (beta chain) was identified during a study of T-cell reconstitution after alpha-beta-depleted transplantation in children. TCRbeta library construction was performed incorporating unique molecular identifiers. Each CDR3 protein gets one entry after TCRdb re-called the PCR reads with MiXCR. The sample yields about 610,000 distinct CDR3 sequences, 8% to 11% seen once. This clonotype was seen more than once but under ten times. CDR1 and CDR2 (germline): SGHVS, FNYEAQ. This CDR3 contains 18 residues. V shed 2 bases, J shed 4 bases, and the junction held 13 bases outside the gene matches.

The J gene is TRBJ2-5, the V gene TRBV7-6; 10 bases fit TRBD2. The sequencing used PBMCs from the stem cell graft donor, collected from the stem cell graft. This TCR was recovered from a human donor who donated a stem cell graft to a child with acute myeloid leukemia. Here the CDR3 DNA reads TGTGCCAGCAGCTTAAGGCCTAGCGGGAGACCGTCCCCAGAGACCCAGTACTTC. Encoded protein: CASSLRPSGRPSPETQYF.